This note documents a single T cell receptor (beta chain) sequence. Its antigen remains unknown. Pooled in the analysis were second doses at about 4 or about 12 weeks. This record comes from a study of T cell responses to AZD1222 COVID-19 vaccine. Findings and caveats of the study: Rises in breadth and depth of Spike-specific TCRs came after two AZD1222 doses. Dominant at 160-218 and 743-854, vaccine-associated CD4 TCRs also spanned spike. Most donors were white British and more were female, and clonal diversity was possibly underestimated.

Generated by immunoSEQ multiplex PCR, the TCRdb table keeps only in-frame clones and is missing some. The sample contains 20,000 or so clones, around 82% of which appear only once. The CDR3 consists of 14 residues. Trimming shortened V by 6 bases and J by 7 bases, and 16 bases separated the two germline ends. The sample consisted of peripheral blood, taken 28 days after the second AZD1222 dose. This TCR was sampled from an adult who received the AZD1222 COVID-19 vaccine. This rearrangement joins TRBV23-1 to TRBJ2-1, with D possibly TRBD1 on 5 matching bases. TRBV23-1 is an ORF, with its function uncertain. The DNA of the CDR3 is TGCGCCAGCAGGCAAAAGGGGAAATGGAATGAGCAGTTCTTC. Amino acids: CASRQKGKWNEQFF.